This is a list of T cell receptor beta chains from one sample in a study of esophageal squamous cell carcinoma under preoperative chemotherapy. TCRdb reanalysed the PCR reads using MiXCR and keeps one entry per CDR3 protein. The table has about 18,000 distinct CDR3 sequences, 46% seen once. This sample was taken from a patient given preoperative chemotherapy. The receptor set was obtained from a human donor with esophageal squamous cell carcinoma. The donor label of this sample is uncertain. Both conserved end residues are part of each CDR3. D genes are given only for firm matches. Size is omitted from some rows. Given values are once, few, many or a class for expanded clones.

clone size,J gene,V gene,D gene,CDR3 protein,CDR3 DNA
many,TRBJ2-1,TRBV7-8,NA,CASSSGGRGYF,TGTGCCAGCAGCTCCGGAGGTCGGGGGTACTTC
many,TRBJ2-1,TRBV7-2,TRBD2,CASSDVAGGLQGETQFF,TGTGCCAGCAGCGACGTAGCGGGAGGGCTTCAAGGAGAGACCCAGTTCTTC
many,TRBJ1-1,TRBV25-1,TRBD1,CASRNRDREAFF,TGTGCCAGCAGAAACCGGGACAGAGAAGCTTTCTTT
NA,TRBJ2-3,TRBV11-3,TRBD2,CASSPPGLLAGGQYF,TGTGCCAGCAGTCCACCGGGGTTACTAGCGGGAGGGCAGTATTTT
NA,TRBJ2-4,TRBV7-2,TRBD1,CASSLSSGQGKNIQYF,TGTGCCAGCAGCTTAAGTTCGGGACAGGGGAAAAACATTCAGTACTTC
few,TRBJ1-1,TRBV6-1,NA,CASSEGGPYTEAFF,TGTGCCAGCAGTGAAGGAGGTCCCTACACTGAAGCTTTCTTT
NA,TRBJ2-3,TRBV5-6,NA,CASSRERVWPDTQYF,TGTGCCAGCAGCAGGGAGCGGGTCTGGCCAGATACGCAGTATTTT
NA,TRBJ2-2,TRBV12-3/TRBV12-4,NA,CASSPDSWSTEKLFF,TGTGCCAGCAGTCCGGACAGCTGGAGCACAGAGAAGCTGTTTTTT
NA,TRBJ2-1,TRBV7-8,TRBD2,CASTPGLVRREQFF,TGTGCCAGCACCCCGGGACTAGTGCGTCGTGAGCAGTTCTTC
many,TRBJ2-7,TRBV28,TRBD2,CASSLASGGLAYEQYF,TGTGCCAGCAGTTTAGCCAGCGGGGGCCTCGCCTACGAGCAGTACTTC
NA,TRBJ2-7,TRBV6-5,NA,CASSSGPYEQYF,TGTGCCAGCAGTTCTGGGCCTTACGAGCAGTACTTC
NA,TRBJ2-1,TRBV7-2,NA,CASSSRREREQFF,TGTGCCAGCAGCTCCCGCCGCGAGAGAGAGCAGTTCTTC
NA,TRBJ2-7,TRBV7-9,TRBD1,CASSWGTAFSPSYEQYF,TGTGCCAGCAGCTGGGGGACAGCCTTTAGCCCCTCCTACGAGCAGTACTTC
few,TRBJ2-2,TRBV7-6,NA,CASSLGREGVGELFF,TGTGCCAGCAGCCTGGGACGGGAAGGTGTCGGGGAGCTGTTTTTT
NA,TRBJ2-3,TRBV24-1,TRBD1,CATSDSEDRGEQYF,TGTGCCACCAGTGATTCCGAGGACAGGGGGGAGCAGTATTTT
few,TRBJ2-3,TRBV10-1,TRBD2,CASSRREGQDTQYF,TGCGCCAGCAGTCGTCGGGAGGGCCAAGATACGCAGTATTTT